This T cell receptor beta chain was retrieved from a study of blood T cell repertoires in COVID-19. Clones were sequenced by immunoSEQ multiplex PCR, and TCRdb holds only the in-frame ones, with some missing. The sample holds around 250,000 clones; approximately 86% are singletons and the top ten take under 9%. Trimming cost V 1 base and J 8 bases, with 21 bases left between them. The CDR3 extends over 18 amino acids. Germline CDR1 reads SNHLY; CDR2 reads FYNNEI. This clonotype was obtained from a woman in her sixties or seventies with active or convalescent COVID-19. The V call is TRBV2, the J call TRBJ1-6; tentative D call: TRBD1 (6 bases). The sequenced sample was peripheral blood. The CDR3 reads CASSEGALHRAWYSPLHF. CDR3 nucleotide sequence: TGTGCCAGCAGTGAAGGTGCCCTTCACAGGGCCTGGTATTCACCCCTCCACTTT.